This entry lists 31 T cell receptor beta chains sequenced from one sample in a study of cytomegalovirus exposure and HLA in healthy donors. Assay: immunoSEQ multiplex PCR; the TCRdb copy retains only in-frame clones and omits some. The sample has 200,000 to 250,000 clones; roughly 87% are singletons. The source material was PBMCs. These receptors all come from a woman younger than 35 in good health and CMV-seropositive.

This clone is a singleton in its sample. The CDR3 here is CASSPGQGGNYGYTF. For the CDR3, the DNA is TGCGCCAGCAGCCCAGGACAGGGGGGTAACTATGGCTACACCTTC. This chain connects TRBV5-1 to TRBJ1-2, with 10 bases matching TRBD1. V trimming: 4 bases; J trimming: 1 base; junction bases outside the gene matches: 4. Germline V gene lookup returns CDR1 SGHRS and CDR2 YFSETQ. This CDR3 spans 15 amino acids.

The rearrangement uses TRBV29-1 and TRBJ2-7, with D hard to call. The V end lost 2 bases, the J end lost 4 bases, and 9 bases lay between the germline ends. The CDR3 extends over 12 amino acids. Germline V gene sequence: CDR1 SQVTM, CDR2 ANQGSEA. For the CDR3, the DNA is TGCAGCGTTGAAAAAATCTTATACGAGCAGTACTTC. Translation: CSVEKILYEQYF.

The chain joins TRBV27 to TRBJ2-5, with a tentative D call TRBD1 (5 bases). Germline CDR1 is MNHEY and CDR2 is SMNVEV (reference sequence). Trimming cost V 5 bases and J 0 bases, with 10 bases left between them. The CDR3 spans 14 residues. CDR3 region: CASSRGAYQETQYF. Written as DNA, the CDR3 is TGTGCCAGCAGTAGGGGTGCGTACCAAGAGACCCAGTACTTC.

The rearrangement uses TRBV9 and TRBJ1-4; D gene ambiguous. The CDR3 covers 12 residues. Germline loops: CDR1 SGDLS, CDR2 YYNGEE. Deletions cut 2 bases from V and 8 bases from J, with 7 bases between. In DNA, the CDR3 is TGTGCCAGCAGCGTCCGGGGAGAAAAACTGTTTTTT. This gives the protein CASSVRGEKLFF.

This sequence joins TRBV11-2 and TRBJ2-7; TRBD2 is a possible D gene (5 bases). The CDR3 is made up of 14 amino acids. V lost 6 bases and J 6 bases, leaving 18 bases between the germline ends. CDR1 is SGHAT, CDR2 FQNNGV, per germline. The CDR3 reads CASRRPGRGSEQYF. The CDR3 DNA is TGTGCCAGCAGGCGCCCAGGCCGGGGATCCGAGCAGTACTTC.

This clone was picked up a small number of times. The V call is TRBV11-2, the J call TRBJ1-3, with 9 bases matching TRBD1. Germline CDR1 and CDR2: SGHAT and FQNNGV. The J segment lost 4 bases and the V segment lost 5 bases, leaving 9 bases of the junction unmatched. The CDR3 contains 16 residues. In nucleotides, the CDR3 is TGTGCCAGCAGCGCTCTACAGGGGGCGCGCGGAAACACCATATATTTT. It encodes CASSALQGARGNTIYF. Full variable domain (remainder filled in from reference TRBV11-2 and TRBJ1-3): EAGVAQSPRYKIIEKRQSVAFWCNPISGHATLYWYQQILGQGPKLLIQFQNNGVVDDSQLPKDRFSAERLKGVDSTLKIQPAKLEDSAVYLCASSALQGARGNTIYFGEGSWLTVV.

This chain's CDR3 is CASGGDSPSEQFF. The CDR3, as DNA: TGTGCCAGCGGGGGGGATTCGCCGAGTGAGCAGTTCTTC. V and J are TRBV2 and TRBJ2-1, with TRBD2 matching over 7 bases. This CDR3 contains 13 residues. The germline V gene encodes CDR1 SNHLY and CDR2 FYNNEI. After removal of 8 bases from V and 9 bases from J, the junction contained 10 bases not matched to a gene.

V and J are TRBV9 and TRBJ2-7; TRBD1 might be the D (6 bases). V was clipped by 4 bases and J by 0 bases, with 17 bases between them. CDR3 size: 16 residues. CDR1 SGDLS and CDR2 YYNGEE come from the germline V gene. The CDR3 region is CASSPLRTVSSYEQYF. CDR3 in DNA: TGTGCCAGCAGCCCATTGCGGACAGTGTCCTCCTACGAGCAGTACTTC.

This clone has a single count. The gene calls are TRBV2 and TRBJ2-1; 10 bases line up with TRBD1. There are 15 residues in the CDR3. The V and J ends lost 6 bases and 4 bases, in that order; junction bases with no gene match: 6. Germline V CDR1 and CDR2: SNHLY, FYNNEI. CDR3 sequence reads: CASRDRGRGYNEQFF. DNA of the CDR3: TGTGCCAGCAGAGACAGGGGGCGAGGATACAATGAGCAGTTCTTC.

The chain recombines TRBV7-8 with TRBJ1-5, with a possible D match to TRBD1 (6 bases). V was pared by 5 bases and J by 3 bases, with 17 bases between. CDR1 and CDR2 (germline): SGHVS, FQNEAQ. This CDR3 region has 16 residues. CDR3 loop: CASSPRQVNVNQPQHF. The CDR3 DNA reads TGTGCCAGCAGCCCAAGACAGGTCAACGTCAATCAGCCCCAGCATTTT.

This clone was counted only a few times. This chain uses TRBV19 with TRBJ2-7; possibly TRBD2 for D (5 bases). V dropped 7 bases and J dropped 0 bases, with 28 bases sitting between them. Germline V lookup: CDR1 LNHDA, CDR2 SQIVND (reference sequence). The CDR3 spans 19 residues. The CDR3 DNA follows: TGTGCCAGTAAAATTGGGCGTTGGGAGCCGGGCGGCCGCTCCTACGAGCAGTACTTC. This sequence encodes CASKIGRWEPGGRSYEQYF.

This clone was detected a few times. The chain recombines TRBV7-9 with TRBJ1-2; D is undetermined. The CDR3 has 15 residues. Germline values: CDR1 SEHNR, CDR2 FQNEAQ (reference sequence). Trimming removed 1 base at V and 4 bases at J, with 13 bases between. In nucleotides, the CDR3 is TGTGCCAGCAGCTTAGATCGGGGAGTTGGCTATGGCTACACCTTC. Translated, it gives CASSLDRGVGYGYTF.

The chain has TRBV7-2 and TRBJ2-7; weak D call: TRBD2 (5 bases). The V and J ends lost 5 bases and 3 bases respectively, with 20 bases between them. Germline V gives CDR1 SGHTA, CDR2 FQGNSA. The CDR3 spans 16 residues. In DNA, the CDR3 is TGTGCCAGCAGCGAAGGACCCACTTGGAGCGGCTACGAGCAGTACTTC. This sequence encodes CASSEGPTWSGYEQYF.

The chain is built from TRBV7-3 and TRBJ1-2, with 7 positions matching TRBD1. Losses at the gene ends were 0 bases for V and 6 bases for J; bases not matched to a gene: 10. Germline V CDR1 and CDR2: SGHTA, FQGTGA. The CDR3 runs 16 residues. The CDR3 DNA is TGTGCCAGCAGCTTAACGGGACCCACAGGGGTCCATGGCTACACCTTC. The encoded protein is CASSLTGPTGVHGYTF.

This clone was detected many times. DNA of the CDR3: TGCGCCAGCAGCCTAGCCGGGACAGGGGGCGGCGGGGAGCTGTTTTTT. Protein product: CASSLAGTGGGGELFF. The chain combines TRBV5-1 with TRBJ2-2, with TRBD1 identical over 12 bases. The CDR3 sequence is 16 residues long. Germline trimming cut 4 bases from V and 7 bases from J; bases unmatched to any gene: 8. Germline V gives CDR1 SGHRS, CDR2 YFSETQ.

This rearrangement joins TRBV27 to TRBJ2-7, with TRBD1 identical over 9 bases. J was trimmed by 4 bases and V by 4 bases; bases with no gene match: 8. The V gene's germline CDR1 is MNHEY and CDR2 SMNVEV (reference sequence). This CDR3 spans 15 amino acids. CDR3 in DNA: TGTGCCAGCAGTTCACTACAGGGGGCGGTATACGAGCAGTACTTC. Its protein is CASSSLQGAVYEQYF.

The chain joins TRBV15 to TRBJ1-4; D not certain. In germline, CDR1 is LNHNV, CDR2 YYDKDF (reference sequence). V was pared by 3 bases and J by 7 bases, with 15 bases between. The CDR3 is made up of 15 amino acids. The CDR3 is CATSRSGEGSEKLFF. CDR3 in DNA: TGTGCCACCAGCAGGTCCGGGGAAGGAAGTGAAAAACTGTTTTTT.

The V call is TRBV30, the J call TRBJ2-1; TRBD1 matches at 9 bases. This CDR3 comprises 14 residues. Per germline, CDR1 GTSNPN and CDR2 SVGIG (reference sequence). Trimming removed 2 bases from V and 8 bases from J; junction bases left unmatched: 7. CDR3: CAWSTGTGFYEQFF. The CDR3 DNA sequence: TGTGCCTGGAGTACCGGGACAGGGTTCTATGAGCAGTTCTTC.

The gene calls are TRBV6-5 and TRBJ1-1; D perhaps matches TRBD1 (6 bases). The CDR3 has 14 residues. Germline V gives CDR1 MNHEY, CDR2 SVGAGI. Trimming stripped 7 bases from V and 3 bases from J, with 15 bases between. The CDR3 region has the DNA TGTGCCAGCACAGTGACAGGAGATCACACTGAAGCTTTCTTT. Translating it yields CASTVTGDHTEAFF.

The chain carries TRBV29-1 and TRBJ2-7; TRBD2 aligns across 7 bases. Germline loops: CDR1 SQVTM, CDR2 ANQGSEA. This CDR3 contains 14 residues. The ends lost 4 bases at V and 3 bases at J; junction bases unmatched: 9. The CDR3, as DNA: TGCAGCGTTGGCCAAGACGTAGCGGGCTACGAGCAGTACTTC. It specifies CSVGQDVAGYEQYF.

V gene TRBV5-1 combines with J gene TRBJ2-3, with 9 bases aligning to TRBD1. The CDR3 is 15 amino acids. V dropped 9 bases and J dropped 3; count of bases not matched to a gene: 11. Germline values: CDR1 SGHRS, CDR2 YFSETQ. CDR3 DNA: TGCGCCACCAGAGGAACAGGGGGCTTGACAGATACGCAGTATTTT. Translation gives CATRGTGGLTDTQYF.

The chain joins TRBV2 to TRBJ2-1; TRBD1 agrees at 9 bases. The CDR3 spans 16 residues. The V segment lost 0 bases and the J segment 4 bases; nucleotides outside the gene matches: 4. Looked up from germline, CDR1 is SNHLY and CDR2 is FYNNEI. The CDR3 DNA reads TGTGCCAGCAGTGAAGCTAGGACAGGGGCTTACAATGAGCAGTTCTTC. Its protein is CASSEARTGAYNEQFF.

The chain recombines TRBV27 with TRBJ1-1; no definite D call. Per germline, CDR1 MNHEY and CDR2 SMNVEV (reference sequence). This CDR3 has 14 residues. The V end lost 3 bases, the J end lost 1 base, and 9 bases lay between the germline ends. The CDR3 here is CASSFGLPNTEAFF. CDR3 in DNA: TGTGCCAGCAGTTTCGGACTCCCGAACACTGAAGCTTTCTTT.

The V gene is TRBV9, the J gene TRBJ2-3, with D perhaps matching TRBD2 (5 bases). Per the germline V gene, CDR1 is SGDLS and CDR2 is YYNGEE. V lost 0 bases, J lost 2 bases, and 7 bases lay in between. The CDR3 is made up of 14 amino acids. The CDR3 DNA reads as TGTGCCAGCAGCGTAGCCGGGGACACAGATACGCAGTATTTT. This encodes CASSVAGDTDTQYF.

J is TRBJ1-4 and V is TRBV6-5, with TRBD1 matching over 9 bases. The CDR3 extends over 16 amino acids. Trimming cost V 0 bases and J 7 bases; bases outside gene matches: 6. Germline V gives CDR1 MNHEY, CDR2 SVGAGI. The CDR3 protein is CASSYSVGTGSEKLFF. The CDR3 nucleotides read TGTGCCAGCAGTTACTCTGTCGGGACAGGGAGTGAAAAACTGTTTTTT.

V gene TRBV28 combines with J gene TRBJ1-1, with 9 bases identical to TRBD1. The V and J ends lost 6 bases and 5 bases, in that order; junction bases with no gene match: 7. The CDR3 totals 14 residues. Germline V gene sequence: CDR1 MDHEN, CDR2 SYDVKM. CDR3 amino acids: CASSPGTGWTEAFF. DNA for the CDR3: TGTGCCAGCAGCCCAGGGACAGGGTGGACTGAAGCTTTCTTT.

This chain links TRBV19 with TRBJ1-1; a weak D match, TRBD1 (6 bases). CDR1 is LNHDA and CDR2 is SQIVND in the germline V gene (reference sequence). The CDR3 covers 15 residues. Trimming took 6 bases from V and 5 from J, leaving 19 bases between them. For the CDR3, the DNA is TGTGCCAGTAGCCTGGACAGCCAAGCCAATACTGAAGCTTTCTTT. It translates to CASSLDSQANTEAFF.

The rearrangement links TRBV25-1 to TRBJ1-1; D may be TRBD1 (6 bases). Looked up from germline, CDR1 is MGHDK and CDR2 is SYGVNS. V lost 6 bases and J 10 bases, leaving 15 bases between the germline ends. CDR3 size: 12 residues. The CDR3 reads CASRQGGIAAFF. CDR3 nucleotide sequence: TGTGCCAGCAGACAGGGAGGGATAGCAGCTTTCTTT. The full variable domain, with the rest looked up from reference TRBV25-1 and TRBJ1-1, is EADIYQTPRYLVIGTGKKITLECSQTMGHDKMYWYQQDPGMELHLIHYSYGVNSTEKGDLSSESTVSRIRTEHFPLTLESARPSHTSQYLCASRQGGIAAFFGQGTRLTVV.

The V gene is TRBV2, the J gene TRBJ2-4; D not certain. Trimming left V 6 bases short and J 2 bases short, with 17 bases between. Germline V gene sequence: CDR1 SNHLY, CDR2 FYNNEI. CDR3 length: 16 amino acids. CDR3 in DNA: TGTGCCAGCAGATCTCGCCTTATCCGGTCCAAAAACATTCAGTACTTC. Translated, it gives CASRSRLIRSKNIQYF.

The J gene is TRBJ1-1, the V gene TRBV30, with 9 bases fitting TRBD1. Germline CDR1 and CDR2: GTSNPN and SVGIG (reference sequence). V lost 5 bases, J lost 1 base, and 14 bases stayed unmatched. This CDR3 is 17 amino acids long. In DNA form, the CDR3 reads TGTGCCTGGGGTAGACTTCCTTGGACAGGGGCGAACACTGAAGCTTTCTTT. This codes for CAWGRLPWTGANTEAFF.

This chain connects TRBV6-6 to TRBJ1-5; tentatively, D is TRBD1 (6 bases). Germline CDR1 is MNHNY and CDR2 is SVGAGI (reference sequence). This CDR3 has 14 amino acids. The V end lost 5 bases, the J end lost 4 bases, and 12 bases lay between the germline ends. The CDR3 sequence is CASSPGTTNQPQHF. Here the CDR3 DNA reads TGTGCCAGCAGTCCCGGGACAACGAATCAGCCCCAGCATTTT.